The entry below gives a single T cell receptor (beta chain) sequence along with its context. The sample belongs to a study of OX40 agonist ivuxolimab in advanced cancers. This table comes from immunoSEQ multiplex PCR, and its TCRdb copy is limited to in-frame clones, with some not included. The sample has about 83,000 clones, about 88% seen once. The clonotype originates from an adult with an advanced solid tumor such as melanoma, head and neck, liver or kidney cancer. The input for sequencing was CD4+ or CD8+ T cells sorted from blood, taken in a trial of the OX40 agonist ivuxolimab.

This CDR3 reads CASSHTSTAANSPLHF. The CDR3 DNA follows: TGTGCCAGCAGCCACACCTCAACTGCGGCTAATTCACCCCTCCACTTT. The genes are TRBV16 and TRBJ1-6, with D uncertain. The germline V gene encodes CDR1 KGHSY and CDR2 FQNENV. Deletions cut 3 bases from V and 6 bases from J, with 15 bases between. The CDR3 has 16 residues.